This section outlines one T cell receptor beta chain sequence together with its context. The target antigen is unknown. This sample is part of a study of T cells in Graves' hyperthyroidism and ophthalmopathy. Points from the study as a whole: The model forecast ophthalmopathy, anticipating it by a median around 6.5 months before onset.

TCR beta CDR3 region amplification was performed from RNA transcripts. HTBI primers were employed in a first-round RT-PCR of the TCR CDR3. TCRdb called the multiplex PCR reads again in MiXCR, with one record for every CDR3 protein. The sample yields around 690,000 distinct CDR3 sequences, under 25% seen once. The CDR3 contains 15 residues. From germline, CDR1 is MDHEN and CDR2 SYDVKM. After removal of 6 bases from V and 2 bases from J, the junction contained 8 bases not matched to a gene. This sequence joins TRBV28 and TRBJ2-5, with 8 bases that match TRBD1. The sample comprised blood. The clonotype was recovered from a man aged 25 to 40 with Graves' ophthalmopathy. CDR3 nucleotides: TGTGCCAGCAGCCCTACGGACAGGGATCAAGAGACCCAGTACTTC. Its translation: CASSPTDRDQETQYF.